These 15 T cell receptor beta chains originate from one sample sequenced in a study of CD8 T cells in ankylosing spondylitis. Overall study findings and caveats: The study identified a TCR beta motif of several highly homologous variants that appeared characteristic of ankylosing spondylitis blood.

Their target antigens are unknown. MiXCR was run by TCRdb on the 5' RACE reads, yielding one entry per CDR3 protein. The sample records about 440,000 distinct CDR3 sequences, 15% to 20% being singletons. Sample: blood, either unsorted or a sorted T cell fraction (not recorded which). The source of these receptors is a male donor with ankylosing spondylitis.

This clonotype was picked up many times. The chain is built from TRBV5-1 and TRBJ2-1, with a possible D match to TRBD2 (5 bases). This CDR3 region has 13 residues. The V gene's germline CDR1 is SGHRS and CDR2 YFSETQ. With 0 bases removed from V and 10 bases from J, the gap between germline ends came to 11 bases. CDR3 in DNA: TGCGCCAGCAGCTTGGAACACGGAGGAGAGCAGTTCTTC. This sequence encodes CASSLEHGGEQFF.

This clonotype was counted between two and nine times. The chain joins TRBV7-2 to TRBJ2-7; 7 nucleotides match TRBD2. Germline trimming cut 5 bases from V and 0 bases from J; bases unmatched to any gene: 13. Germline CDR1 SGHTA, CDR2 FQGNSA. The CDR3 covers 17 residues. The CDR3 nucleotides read TGTGCCAGCAGCCAAGCCTCTAGCGGATCGAGCTCCTACGAGCAGTACTTC. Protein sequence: CASSQASSGSSSYEQYF.

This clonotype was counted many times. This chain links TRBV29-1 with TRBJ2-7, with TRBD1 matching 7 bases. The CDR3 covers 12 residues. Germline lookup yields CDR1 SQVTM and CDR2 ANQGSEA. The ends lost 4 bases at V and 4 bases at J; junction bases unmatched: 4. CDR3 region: CSVATGKYEQYF. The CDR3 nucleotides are TGCAGCGTTGCGACAGGGAAGTACGAGCAGTACTTC.

CDR3 protein: CASSYSGISTSGGEQFF. The CDR3 DNA sequence: TGTGCCAGCAGTTACTCGGGGATATCGACTAGCGGTGGTGAGCAGTTCTTC. J is TRBJ2-1 and V is TRBV6-5, with 9 bases matching TRBD2. The germline gives CDR1 MNHEY, CDR2 SVGAGI. Unmatched junction bases numbered 12, after V lost 0 bases and J lost 9 bases. The CDR3 runs 17 residues.

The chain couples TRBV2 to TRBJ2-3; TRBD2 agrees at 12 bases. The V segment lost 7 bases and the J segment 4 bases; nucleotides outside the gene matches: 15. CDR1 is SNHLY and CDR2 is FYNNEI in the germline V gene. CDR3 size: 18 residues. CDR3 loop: CASTLQSLWTSGADTQYF. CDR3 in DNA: TGTGCCAGCACTCTTCAGAGTCTCTGGACTAGCGGGGCAGATACGCAGTATTTT.

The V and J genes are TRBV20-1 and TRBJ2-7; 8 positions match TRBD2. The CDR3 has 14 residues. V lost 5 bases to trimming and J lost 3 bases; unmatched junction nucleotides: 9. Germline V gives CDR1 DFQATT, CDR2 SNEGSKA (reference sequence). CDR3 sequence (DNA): TGCAGTGCTCCTCCGGTAGCGGGACTCTACGAGCAGTACTTC. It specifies CSAPPVAGLYEQYF.

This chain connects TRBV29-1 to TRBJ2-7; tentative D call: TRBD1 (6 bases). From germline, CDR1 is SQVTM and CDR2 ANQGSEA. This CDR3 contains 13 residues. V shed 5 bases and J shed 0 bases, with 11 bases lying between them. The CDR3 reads CSVRTDASYEQYF. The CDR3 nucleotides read TGCAGCGTTAGGACAGACGCCTCCTACGAGCAGTACTTC.

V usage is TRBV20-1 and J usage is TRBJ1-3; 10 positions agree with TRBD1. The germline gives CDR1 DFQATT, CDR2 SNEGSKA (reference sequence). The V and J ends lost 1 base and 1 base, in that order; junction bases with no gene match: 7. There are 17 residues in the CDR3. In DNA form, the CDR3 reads TGCAGTGCTAGAGTGGACAGGGGGTCGGGGTCTGGAAACACCATATATTTT. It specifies CSARVDRGSGSGNTIYF.

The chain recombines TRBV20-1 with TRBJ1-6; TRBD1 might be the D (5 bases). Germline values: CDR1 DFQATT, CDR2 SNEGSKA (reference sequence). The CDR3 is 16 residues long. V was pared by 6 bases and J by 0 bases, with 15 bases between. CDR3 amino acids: CSARDPRSSYNSPLHF. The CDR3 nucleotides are TGCAGTGCCCGGGACCCCCGGAGCTCCTATAATTCACCCCTCCACTTT.

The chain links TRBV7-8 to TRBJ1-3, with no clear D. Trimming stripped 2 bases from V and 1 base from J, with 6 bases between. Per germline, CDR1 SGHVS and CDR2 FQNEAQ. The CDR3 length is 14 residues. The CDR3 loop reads CASSLKGSGNTIYF. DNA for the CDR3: TGTGCCAGCAGCTTAAAAGGTTCTGGAAACACCATATATTTT.

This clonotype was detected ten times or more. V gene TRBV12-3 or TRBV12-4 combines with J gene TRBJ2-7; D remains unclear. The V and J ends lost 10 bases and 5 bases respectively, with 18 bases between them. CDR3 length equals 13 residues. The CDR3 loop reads CATKLAGGDEQYF. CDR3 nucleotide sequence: TGTGCCACCAAGCTCGCCGGCGGAGACGAGCAGTACTTC.

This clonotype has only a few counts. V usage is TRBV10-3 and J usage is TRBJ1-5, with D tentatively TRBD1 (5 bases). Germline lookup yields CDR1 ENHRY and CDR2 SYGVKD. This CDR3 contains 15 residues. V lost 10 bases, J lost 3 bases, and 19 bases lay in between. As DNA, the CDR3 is TGTGCCACCGCAACGGGGCCTGGGGCCAATCAGCCCCAGCATTTT. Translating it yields CATATGPGANQPQHF.

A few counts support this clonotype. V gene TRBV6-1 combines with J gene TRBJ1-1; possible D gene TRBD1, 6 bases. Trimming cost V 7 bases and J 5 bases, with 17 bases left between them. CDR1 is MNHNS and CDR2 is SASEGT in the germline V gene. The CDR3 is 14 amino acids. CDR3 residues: CASTPLQGDTEAFF. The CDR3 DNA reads TGTGCCAGCACTCCGCTACAGGGCGATACTGAAGCTTTCTTT.

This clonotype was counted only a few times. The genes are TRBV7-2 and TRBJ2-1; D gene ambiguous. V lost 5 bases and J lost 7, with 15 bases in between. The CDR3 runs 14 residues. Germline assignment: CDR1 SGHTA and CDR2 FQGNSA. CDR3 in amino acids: CASSPQSARNEQFF. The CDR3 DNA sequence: TGTGCCAGCAGCCCCCAGAGCGCTCGAAATGAGCAGTTCTTC.

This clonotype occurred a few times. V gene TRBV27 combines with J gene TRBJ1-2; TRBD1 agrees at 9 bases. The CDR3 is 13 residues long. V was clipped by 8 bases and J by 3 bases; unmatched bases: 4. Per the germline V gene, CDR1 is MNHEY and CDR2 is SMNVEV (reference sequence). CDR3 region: CASGDREDYGYTF. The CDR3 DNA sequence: TGTGCCAGCGGGGACAGGGAGGACTATGGCTACACCTTC.